This entry concerns a single T cell receptor (beta chain). As yet, its antigen is unknown. This specimen belongs to a study of tumor and adjacent non-tumor tissue in lung cancer. Study-level information: Patients were aged roughly 30 to 76, approximately 11 men and roughly five women, stage I to III. On average, productive TCRbeta reads reached about 4 million per sample. General study points: Significantly higher TCR diversity was found in tumor than normal lung. Top 100 clones took a larger repertoire share in normal lung.

RNA was extracted from bulk tissue without any cell sorting. Distant lung tissue was collected more than 3 cm away from the tumor edge. The CDR3 consists of 15 residues. Germline CDR1 and CDR2: MNHEY and SVGAGI. Trimming took 4 bases from V and 6 from J; bases not matched to a gene: 12. TCRbeta libraries were built with three rounds of nested PCR, modified from ARM-PCR. A single record per CDR3 protein comes from TCRdb applying MiXCR to the multiplex PCR reads. Of over 40,000 distinct CDR3 sequences detected, about 70% appear once; the ten largest clones hold around a quarter. The sample was distant non-tumor lung tissue. V gene TRBV6-5 combines with J gene TRBJ2-7; 7 nucleotides line up with TRBD1. This sequence was found in a woman aged 60-75 years with non-small cell lung cancer. CDR3 residues: CASSCFGQAASEQYF. The CDR3 bases are TGTGCCAGCAGTTGCTTCGGACAGGCCGCCAGCGAGCAGTACTTC.